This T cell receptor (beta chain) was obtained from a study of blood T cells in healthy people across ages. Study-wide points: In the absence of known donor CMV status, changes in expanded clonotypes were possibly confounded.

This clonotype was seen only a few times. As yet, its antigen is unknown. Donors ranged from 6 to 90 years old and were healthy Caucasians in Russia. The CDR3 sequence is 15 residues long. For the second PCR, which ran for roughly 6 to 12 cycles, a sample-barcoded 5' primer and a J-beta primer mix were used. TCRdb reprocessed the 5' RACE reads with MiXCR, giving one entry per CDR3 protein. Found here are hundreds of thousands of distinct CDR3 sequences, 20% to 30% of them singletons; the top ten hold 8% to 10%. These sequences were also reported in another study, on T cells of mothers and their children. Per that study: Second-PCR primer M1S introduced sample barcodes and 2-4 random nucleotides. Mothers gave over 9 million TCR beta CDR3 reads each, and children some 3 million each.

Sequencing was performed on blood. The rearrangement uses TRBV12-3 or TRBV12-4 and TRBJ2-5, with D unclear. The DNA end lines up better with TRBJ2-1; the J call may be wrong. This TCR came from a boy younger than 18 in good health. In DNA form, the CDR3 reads TGTGCCAGCAGTCCGTCCCGGGTGGATTTCGATGAGCAGTTCTTC. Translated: CASSPSRVDFDEQFF.